The clone carrying this T cell receptor beta chain was found a few times. In the authors' workflow: Amplification from reference gene primers served as the basis for estimated nucleated cell counts. Libraries were prepared by immunoSEQ multiplex PCR; TCRdb keeps only in-frame clonotypes and omits some of them. V, J and clone size were drawn from that table, and D and trimming were deduced from the DNA. The table includes under 300,000 clones, 75% to 90% detected once. The data derive from a study of blood T cell repertoires in COVID-19. Study in general: Spain, Italy and the United States supplied samples that represented acute and convalescent COVID-19. T cells, B-cell-depleted T cells, or PBMCs provided the cDNA or gDNA that served as material.

Germline V gene data show CDR1 as SNHLY and CDR2 as FYNNEI. V lost 7 bases and J 4 bases, leaving 10 bases between the germline ends. The CDR3 runs to 12 residues. The chain is built from TRBV2 and TRBJ1-1; D uncertain. Specimen: peripheral blood. The TCR comes from a man in his sixties who had recovered from COVID-19. The CDR3 spells CASKRVGTEAFF. The CDR3 nucleotides read TGTGCCAGCAAGAGGGTTGGCACTGAAGCTTTCTTT.